Below are 25 T cell receptor beta chains sequenced from a single sample in a study of shared clonotypes between healthy human individuals. Naive CD8 cells were CD45RO-negative, positively selected for CCR7, excluding terminally differentiated effector memory CD45RA+ cells. Profiling relied on immunoSEQ multiplex PCR, and the TCRdb table lists in-frame clones only, not all of them. Here the sample spans millions of clones, about 92% being singletons. Sequencing was carried out using naive CD8+ T cells from PBMCs. The receptors come from a man aged 18 to 29 in good health. Some clones in this sample may be carry-over from other donors' samples.

This clone was recorded a few times. The J gene is TRBJ1-1, the V gene TRBV27; 9 nucleotides align to TRBD1. CDR1 is MNHEY, CDR2 SMNVEV, per germline (reference sequence). The CDR3 totals 16 residues. With V trimmed by 5 bases and J by 1 base, 8 bases remained unmatched. DNA for the CDR3: TGTGCCAGCAGTCCCTATCTGACAGGGGGGAACACTGAAGCTTTCTTT. Its protein is CASSPYLTGGNTEAFF.

V usage is TRBV14 and J usage is TRBJ2-7; D uncertain. Germline loops: CDR1 SGHDN, CDR2 FVKESK. The CDR3 length is 15 residues. Trimming shortened V by 1 base and J by 7 bases, and 17 bases separated the two germline ends. The CDR3 DNA is TGTGCCAGCAGCCAAGGTGGCGCCCTCGTAGGAGAGCAGTACTTC. It encodes CASSQGGALVGEQYF.

Here the CDR3 DNA reads TGTGCCAGCAGCTTACAGGACAGAACGTGGAAGGAGACCCAGTACTTC. Protein: CASSLQDRTWKETQYF. The chain joins TRBV7-8 to TRBJ2-5, with a possible D match to TRBD1 (6 bases). V was pared by 2 bases and J by 5 bases, with 18 bases between. This CDR3 has 16 amino acids. Germline CDR1 SGHVS, CDR2 FQNEAQ.

Notes on this clone: The junction departs from the called germline gene at one end, perhaps through a read error. The V gene is TRBV14, the J gene TRBJ2-7; tentatively, D is TRBD2 (6 bases). The CDR3 sequence is 13 residues long. Germline assignment: CDR1 SGHDN and CDR2 FVKESK. CDR3 DNA sequence: TGTGCCAGCAGCCAAGATTCCCGGGGGATTAGAGGCTTC. It is translated as CASSQDSRGIRGF.

In DNA, the CDR3 is TGTGCCAGCAGCTTGACAGAGCCTTACGAGCAGTACTTC. This sequence encodes CASSLTEPYEQYF. The V gene is TRBV5-6, the J gene TRBJ2-7, with no clear D. The germline V gene has CDR1 SGHDT and CDR2 YYEEEE. The CDR3 is 13 residues long. V lost 1 base and J 4 bases, leaving 9 bases between the germline ends. Using reference TRBV5-6 and TRBJ2-7 for the parts outside the CDR3, the full variable domain is DAGVTQSPTHLIKTRGQQVTLRCSPKSGHDTVSWYQQALGQGPQFIFQYYEEEERQRGNFPDRFSGHQFPNYSSELNVNALLLGDSALYLCASSLTEPYEQYFGPGTRLTVT.

This clone was found once. The chain uses TRBV28 and TRBJ2-3; either TRBD1 or TRBD2 may fit D (5 bases each). Germline loops: CDR1 MDHEN, CDR2 SYDVKM. CDR3 length: 19 amino acids. V lost 5 bases and J 2 bases, leaving 26 bases between the germline ends. Here the CDR3 DNA reads TGTGCCAGCAGTCAAGTGAGGGGCGGAGAACTGCCCCTCACAGATACGCAGTATTTT. Translation: CASSQVRGGELPLTDTQYF. The full variable domain, its missing parts supplied by reference TRBV28 and TRBJ2-3, is DVKVTQSSRYLVKRTGEKVFLECVQDMDHENMFWYRQDPGLGLRLIYFSYDVKMKEKGDIPEGYSVSREKKERFSLILESASTNQTSMYLCASSQVRGGELPLTDTQYFGPGTRLTVL.

The chain is built from TRBV11-3 and TRBJ2-1; 7 positions match TRBD1. The CDR3 length is 15 residues. The V segment lost 5 bases and the J segment 0 bases; nucleotides outside the gene matches: 4. The germline CDR1 and CDR2 sequences are SGHNT and YENEEA. The CDR3 DNA follows: TGTGCCAGCAGCCGGGACAGCAGCTCCTACAATGAGCAGTTCTTC. Amino acids: CASSRDSSSYNEQFF.

As for this clone: The sample contains more than one DNA sequence encoding this CDR3. V is TRBV6-5 and J is TRBJ2-7, with D possibly matching TRBD2 (6 bases). Germline V gives CDR1 MNHEY, CDR2 SVGAGI. Trimming stripped 2 bases from V and 0 bases from J, with 8 bases between. This CDR3 comprises 14 residues. The CDR3 protein is CASSYAGSSYEQYF. The CDR3 region has the DNA TGTGCCAGCAGTTACGCGGGAAGCTCCTACGAGCAGTACTTC.

Turning to this clone: A junction boundary mismatches the germline segment, possibly from a read error. The V call is TRBV11-2, the J call TRBJ2-1; D is unresolved. The V gene's germline CDR1 is SGHAT and CDR2 FQNNGV. The CDR3 runs 11 residues. CDR3 nucleotide sequence: TGTGCCAGCAGCTTGGGTCTACCTCGCATCTTC. This codes for CASSLGLPRIF.

In the case of this clone: Other DNA sequences in the sample encode the same CDR3. J is TRBJ1-2 and V is TRBV13; 8 bases match TRBD1. In germline, CDR1 is PRHDT, CDR2 FYEKMQ (reference sequence). This CDR3 is built from 14 residues. J was trimmed by 3 bases and V by 3 bases; bases with no gene match: 3. The CDR3 loop reads CASSFGTGDYGYTF. The CDR3 DNA reads as TGTGCCAGCAGCTTTGGGACAGGCGACTATGGCTACACCTTC.

This clone has a single count. The rearrangement uses TRBV11-2 and TRBJ2-7; D perhaps matches TRBD1 (5 bases). Germline lookup yields CDR1 SGHAT and CDR2 FQNNGV. V gave up 5 bases and J gave up 2 bases, with 13 bases separating them. The CDR3 runs 14 residues. CDR3 sequence: CASSPGRVAYEQYF. The CDR3 nucleotides are TGTGCCAGCAGCCCAGGCAGGGTTGCCTACGAGCAGTACTTC.

The gene calls are TRBV4-3 and TRBJ2-7, with 7 bases fitting TRBD2. The CDR3 is made up of 15 amino acids. After removal of 4 bases from V and 4 bases from J, the junction contained 10 bases not matched to a gene. Germline V gene data show CDR1 as LGHNA and CDR2 as YSLEER. The CDR3 loop reads CASSPYRGSGYEQYF. The CDR3 coding sequence is TGCGCCAGCAGCCCCTATCGCGGGAGCGGTTACGAGCAGTACTTC.

This chain joins TRBV29-1 and TRBJ1-1; possible D gene TRBD1, 5 bases. V was clipped by 4 bases and J by 7 bases, with 13 bases between them. CDR1 SQVTM and CDR2 ANQGSEA come from the germline V gene. The CDR3 length is 12 residues. The CDR3 region is CSVVLGVGEAFF. In nucleotides, the CDR3 is TGCAGCGTTGTCCTGGGGGTGGGTGAAGCTTTCTTT.

This rearrangement joins TRBV19 to TRBJ1-4; tentative D call: TRBD1 (5 bases). The ends were cut back, 8 bases at V and 8 bases at J, with 12 bases in the middle. The germline CDR1 and CDR2 sequences are LNHDA and SQIVND (reference sequence). The CDR3 totals 12 residues. CDR3 DNA sequence: TGTGCCAGTTCCATCGCAGGGGAAAAACTGTTTTTT. It specifies CASSIAGEKLFF.

The V gene is TRBV5-6, the J gene TRBJ2-7; tentative D call: TRBD1 (6 bases). Trimming pared 5 bases from V and 5 bases from J, leaving 17 bases between. The CDR3 is made up of 14 amino acids. The V gene's germline CDR1 is SGHDT and CDR2 YYEEEE. The DNA of the CDR3 is TGTGCCAGCAGTACACAGGGTGACGTAAACGAGCAGTACTTC. This sequence encodes CASSTQGDVNEQYF.

V and J are TRBV28 and TRBJ2-2; 9 nucleotides line up with TRBD2. Germline-derived CDR1 and CDR2 are MDHEN and SYDVKM. The CDR3 has 15 amino acids. The V segment lost 3 bases and the J segment 6 bases; nucleotides outside the gene matches: 5. The CDR3 bases are TGTGCCAGCAGTTTTGGGACTAGCTTCTCCGGGGAGCTGTTTTTT. Protein sequence: CASSFGTSFSGELFF.

This chain joins TRBV28 and TRBJ2-7; a possible D gene is TRBD1 (5 bases). V shed 2 bases and J shed 5 bases, with 10 bases lying between them. The CDR3 covers 13 residues. Germline lookup yields CDR1 MDHEN and CDR2 SYDVKM. The CDR3 sequence: CASSLVSGNEQYF. In nucleotides, the CDR3 is TGTGCCAGCAGTTTAGTATCAGGGAACGAGCAGTACTTC.

A note on this clone: A clone one base away is much larger, so this may be a read error. The sample has other DNA sequences that encode this CDR3 too. V and J are TRBV7-2 and TRBJ1-5, with no clear D. There are 12 residues in the CDR3. Germline CDR1 and CDR2: SGHTA and FQGNSA. V gave up 1 base and J gave up 4 bases, with 2 bases separating them. CDR3 sequence reads: CASSLGNQPQHF. CDR3 in DNA: TGTGCCAGCAGCTTAGGTAATCAGCCCCAGCATTTT.

V gene TRBV27 combines with J gene TRBJ2-3, with 7 positions matching TRBD2. The germline gives CDR1 MNHEY, CDR2 SMNVEV (reference sequence). The CDR3 is made up of 16 amino acids. Unmatched junction bases numbered 10, after V lost 5 bases and J lost 2 bases. The CDR3 DNA reads as TGTGCCAGCAGTCTGCGACTAGCTACGAACACAGATACGCAGTATTTT. It codes for CASSLRLATNTDTQYF.

The V call is TRBV7-6, the J call TRBJ2-3; 9 bases line up with TRBD1. V lost 1 base and J lost 9; bases outside the gene matches: 17. CDR3 length: 18 residues. Germline CDR1 is SGHVS and CDR2 is FNYEAQ. CDR3 DNA: TGTGCCAGCAGCTTAGTTAGGGACAGGGCTAATGGTAGTCTGACGCAGTATTTT. As protein: CASSLVRDRANGSLTQYF. Looking up the rest from reference TRBV7-6 and TRBJ2-3 gives the full variable domain: GAGVSQSPRYKVTKRGQDVALRCDPISGHVSLYWYRQALGQGPEFLTYFNYEAQQDKSGLPNDRFSAERPEGSISTLTIQRTEQRDSAMYRCASSLVRDRANGSLTQYFGPGTRLTVL.

The rearrangement links TRBV7-2 to TRBJ2-7, with D possibly being TRBD1 or TRBD2 (5 bases each). The CDR3 is 16 amino acids. The germline gives CDR1 SGHTA, CDR2 FQGNSA. The germline V and J ends were trimmed by 5 bases and 2 bases, with 19 bases remaining between them. CDR3 residues: CASSPGARGSTYEQYF. The DNA for the CDR3 is TGTGCCAGCAGCCCCGGGGCCCGTGGGAGTACCTACGAGCAGTACTTC.

The chain joins TRBV11-2 to TRBJ1-2; TRBD1 matches 8 bases. Germline loops: CDR1 SGHAT, CDR2 FQNNGV. CDR3 length: 15 residues. The V gene end was trimmed by 5 bases and the J gene end by 4 bases; junction bases not matched to a gene: 9. CDR3 coding DNA: TGTGCCAGCAGCGTAGTGACAGGGGATTCCTATGGCTACACCTTC. Amino acids: CASSVVTGDSYGYTF.

The J gene is TRBJ2-7, the V gene TRBV30; tentatively, D is TRBD1 (5 bases). The CDR3 extends over 14 amino acids. Germline V gives CDR1 GTSNPN, CDR2 SVGIG (reference sequence). V dropped 1 base and J dropped 2 bases, with 12 bases sitting between them. The chain's CDR3 is CAWSGPQGPYEQYF. The CDR3 DNA follows: TGTGCCTGGAGTGGTCCGCAGGGTCCCTACGAGCAGTACTTC.

To note about this clone: The sample carries other DNA sequences with the same CDR3. The rearrangement links TRBV27 to TRBJ2-7; D is undetermined. Germline V lookup: CDR1 MNHEY, CDR2 SMNVEV (reference sequence). CDR3 length equals 14 residues. The V end lost 5 bases, the J end lost 0 bases, and 11 bases lay between the germline ends. The CDR3 sequence: CASSPGGSSYEQYF. The DNA for the CDR3 is TGTGCCAGCAGTCCAGGCGGAAGCTCCTACGAGCAGTACTTC.

About this clone itself: Other DNA sequences in this sample translate to the same CDR3. The chain joins TRBV5-1 to TRBJ2-7, with TRBD1 identical over 9 bases. With 1 base clipped from V and 3 bases from J, the junction kept 2 bases outside the gene matches. Germline CDR1 is SGHRS and CDR2 is YFSETQ. The CDR3 runs 14 residues. CDR3 in amino acids: CASSLRTGDYEQYF. The CDR3 DNA reads as TGCGCCAGCAGCTTGCGGACAGGGGACTACGAGCAGTACTTC.